This T cell receptor (beta chain) was retrieved from a study of CD4 T cells in relation to SARS-CoV-2 and coronaviruses. With regard to this clone: The antigen is not known.

The CDR3 is made up of 15 amino acids. Deletions cut 3 bases from V and 5 bases from J, with 16 bases between. Germline assignment: CDR1 MDHEN and CDR2 SYDVKM. The data were produced by immunoSEQ multiplex PCR, yet TCRdb's version contains in-frame clones alone and is incomplete. Of 43,000 or so clones listed, around 79% are singletons. The receptor was isolated from an adult with COVID-19. Input material: naive CD4+ T cells from PBMCs, cultured in vitro. Specified subset: naive CD4+ T cells isolated by negative enrichment. V and J are TRBV28 and TRBJ2-5; TRBD1 is a possible D gene (6 bases). In DNA form, the CDR3 reads TGTGCCAGCAGTTTGTACAGGGTCTACGGGGAGACCCAGTACTTC. The encoded protein is CASSLYRVYGETQYF.